What follows are 31 T cell receptor beta chains derived from one specimen sequenced in a study of T-cell memory formation after mild COVID-19. TCRdb re-analysed the 5' RACE reads in MiXCR, keeping a single row per CDR3 protein. This table has approximately 410,000 distinct CDR3 sequences, 20% to 30% appearing once. The sequenced sample consisted of PBMCs or a T cell subset sorted from them (not recorded which). These receptors were collected from an adult woman who had mild COVID-19 (a few samples of this study predate the infection). Cell type and time point are not known.

V and J are TRBV12-5 and TRBJ1-1; D gene uncertain. Trimming removed 2 bases at V and 3 bases at J, with 7 bases between. Germline CDR1 is LGHNT and CDR2 is FRNRAP. This CDR3 spans 13 amino acids. For the CDR3, the DNA is TGTGCTAGTGGTTTGACAGAGGACACTGAAGCTTTCTTT. Translation: CASGLTEDTEAFF.

The V gene is TRBV30, the J gene TRBJ2-1, with TRBD2 identical over 7 bases. Germline loops: CDR1 GTSNPN, CDR2 SVGIG (reference sequence). CDR3 length: 13 residues. Trimming took 4 bases from V and 9 from J; bases not matched to a gene: 9. The CDR3 region has the DNA TGTGCCTGGAACCCACTAGCGCAGTCTGAGCAGTTCTTC. Protein: CAWNPLAQSEQFF.

This chain links TRBV3-1 with TRBJ2-5, with TRBD2 matching 8 bases. The germline gives CDR1 LGHDT, CDR2 YNNKEL (reference sequence). With V trimmed by 4 bases and J by 0 bases, 10 bases remained unmatched. The CDR3 consists of 17 residues. The CDR3 bases are TGTGCCAGCAGCCCGTGGGGGAGCGGGGGCCACCAAGAGACCCAGTACTTC. Its translation is CASSPWGSGGHQETQYF.

V and J are TRBV9 and TRBJ2-2; 10 bases map to TRBD2. J lost 3 bases, V lost 3 bases, and 5 bases had no gene match. The CDR3 has 16 residues. The germline gives CDR1 SGDLS, CDR2 YYNGEE. The CDR3 here is CASSAWTSGYTGELFF. The CDR3 nucleotides are TGTGCCAGCAGCGCATGGACTAGCGGCTACACCGGGGAGCTGTTTTTT.

This clonotype was counted only a few times. The chain employs TRBV5-1 and TRBJ2-3; 7 bases fit TRBD1. CDR1 SGHRS and CDR2 YFSETQ come from the germline V gene. The CDR3 is made up of 14 amino acids. Trimming cost V 1 base and J 6 bases; bases outside gene matches: 5. As DNA, the CDR3 is TGCGCCAGCAGCTTGTCGGACAGGAGGGATACGCAGTATTTT. Its translation is CASSLSDRRDTQYF.

The chain joins TRBV5-1 to TRBJ2-3; D is uncertain. Germline lookup yields CDR1 SGHRS and CDR2 YFSETQ. The CDR3 has 15 amino acids. The V gene lost 0 bases and the J gene lost 2 bases, with 10 bases spanning the gap. DNA of the CDR3: TGCGCCAGCAGCTTGGAGGCCCCCCTCACAGATACGCAGTATTTT. It specifies CASSLEAPLTDTQYF.

The chain carries TRBV6-1 and TRBJ2-7, with 7 bases matching TRBD1. This CDR3 contains 14 residues. CDR1 is MNHNS, CDR2 SASEGT, per germline. J gave up 2 bases and V 7 bases, and 8 bases lay outside the gene matches. The CDR3 spells CASILRDRPYEQYF. CDR3 nucleotides: TGTGCCAGCATTCTCCGGGACAGACCCTACGAGCAGTACTTC.

The table lists this clonotype with a few counts. V usage is TRBV7-6 and J usage is TRBJ2-2; D call uncertain. The V and J ends lost 3 bases and 1 base respectively, with 9 bases between them. Germline V gives CDR1 SGHVS, CDR2 FNYEAQ. The CDR3 spans 15 residues. CDR3 sequence: CASSFQRGNTGELFF. The CDR3 nucleotides read TGTGCCAGCAGCTTCCAAAGAGGGAACACCGGGGAGCTGTTTTTT.

V is TRBV19 and J is TRBJ2-3; D remains ambiguous. CDR1 and CDR2 (germline): LNHDA, SQIVND (reference sequence). The CDR3 extends over 12 amino acids. Trimming shortened V by 4 bases and J by 3 bases, and 5 bases separated the two germline ends. The CDR3 here is CASSTDTDTQYF. CDR3 coding DNA: TGTGCCAGTAGTACTGATACAGATACGCAGTATTTT.

The chain has TRBV10-3 and TRBJ1-2; D might be TRBD1 (6 bases). CDR3 length: 15 residues. Trimming took 8 bases from V and 2 from J, leaving 18 bases between them. Germline lookup yields CDR1 ENHRY and CDR2 SYGVKD. CDR3 nucleotides: TGTGCCATCGGGGAACTCGGGACACCGAACTATGGCTACACCTTC. This encodes CAIGELGTPNYGYTF.

This clonotype was observed many times. The genes are TRBV25-1 and TRBJ2-5; D is unresolved. This CDR3 is built from 15 residues. CDR1 and CDR2 from the germline V gene are MGHDK and SYGVNS. V shed 3 bases and J shed 0 bases, with 11 bases lying between them. The CDR3 protein is CASSDLEVYQETQYF. In DNA form, the CDR3 reads TGTGCCAGCAGTGACCTCGAAGTCTACCAAGAGACCCAGTACTTC. Full variable domain (outside the CDR3, taken from reference TRBV25-1 and TRBJ2-5): EADIYQTPRYLVIGTGKKITLECSQTMGHDKMYWYQQDPGMELHLIHYSYGVNSTEKGDLSSESTVSRIRTEHFPLTLESARPSHTSQYLCASSDLEVYQETQYFGPGTRLLVL.

The chain employs TRBV21-1 and TRBJ2-4; the table calls TRBD2, which could not be checked here. TRBV21-1 is a documented pseudogene. The CDR3 has 17 residues. The CDR3 DNA is TGTGCCAGCAGCCCCATGGAAGGGAACCTTGGAGGGAACATTCAGTACTTC. Translated, it gives CASSPMEGNLGGNIQYF.

This chain links TRBV21-1 with TRBJ1-5; the table's D call of TRBD1 was not tested on the DNA. TRBV21-1 is a pseudogene locus. This CDR3 contains 14 residues. This CDR3 is CASSNSGGGQPQHF. DNA for the CDR3: TGTGCCAGCAGCAACTCAGGGGGCGGACAGCCCCAGCATTTT.

The DNA of the CDR3 is TGTGCCAGCAGCGTTGCCCTAGCGGGGGGGCCAAATGAGCAGTTCTTC. It translates to CASSVALAGGPNEQFF. The chain joins TRBV9 to TRBJ2-1, with 12 nucleotides matching TRBD2. The V segment lost 2 bases and the J segment 7 bases; nucleotides outside the gene matches: 7. This CDR3 comprises 16 residues. Germline V gene data show CDR1 as SGDLS and CDR2 as YYNGEE.

This rearrangement joins TRBV4-3 to TRBJ2-3; unclear D gene. Trimming shortened V by 3 bases and J by 4 bases, and 26 bases separated the two germline ends. CDR3 length: 19 residues. Germline V gene data show CDR1 as LGHNA and CDR2 as YSLEER. The CDR3, as DNA: TGCGCCAGCAGCCACCTCCCCGGCCAGAGACATCTCCGGGCAGATACGCAGTATTTT. It specifies CASSHLPGQRHLRADTQYF.

The CDR3 bases are TGTGCCAGCAGCCCGGGACTAACGACCCAGTACTTC. This codes for CASSPGLTTQYF. The chain links TRBV12-3 or TRBV12-4 to TRBJ2-5; 7 bases fit TRBD2. Losses at the gene ends were 6 bases for V and 7 bases for J; bases not matched to a gene: 5. This CDR3 is built from 12 residues.

This clonotype was recorded a few times. V gene TRBV6-1 combines with J gene TRBJ2-7; TRBD1 matches at 7 bases. The CDR3 runs to 16 residues. V was pared by 2 bases and J by 3 bases, with 10 bases of the junction left unmatched. The germline V gene has CDR1 MNHNS and CDR2 SASEGT. CDR3 residues: CASSESPGTAFYEQYF. The CDR3 bases are TGTGCCAGCAGTGAAAGCCCCGGGACAGCTTTCTACGAGCAGTACTTC.

This clonotype was seen only a few times. The CDR3 is CASSLASTEQFF. CDR3 in DNA: TGTGCCAGCAGCCTCGCTAGCACTGAGCAGTTCTTC. This rearrangement joins TRBV7-9 to TRBJ2-1, with D tentatively TRBD2 (5 bases). The V gene's germline CDR1 is SEHNR and CDR2 FQNEAQ (reference sequence). CDR3 length: 12 residues. Trimming removed 5 bases at V and 9 bases at J, with 11 bases between.

About this clonotype: At one boundary the junction diverges from the germline segment, which might be a read error. The chain is built from TRBV7-7 and TRBJ2-3; a weak D match, TRBD2 (6 bases). Per germline, CDR1 SSHAT and CDR2 FNYEAQ (reference sequence). The CDR3 totals 14 residues. The DNA for the CDR3 is TGTGCTAGCAGCTTGGGGGGTGAAACAGATACGCAGTATTTT. As protein: CASSLGGETDTQYF.

The genes are TRBV7-2 and TRBJ2-7, with 7 bases that match TRBD2. After removal of 5 bases from V and 0 bases from J, the junction contained 13 bases not matched to a gene. CDR3 length: 17 residues. The germline V gene encodes CDR1 SGHTA and CDR2 FQGNSA. The CDR3 DNA is TGTGCCAGCAGCCGTAGGAGTGGGGCGGGAGCCTCCTACGAGCAGTACTTC. This codes for CASSRRSGAGASYEQYF.

This clonotype was found many times. V gene TRBV7-2 combines with J gene TRBJ2-3; D is possibly TRBD2 (6 bases). CDR3 length: 13 amino acids. Germline lookup yields CDR1 SGHTA and CDR2 FQGNSA. V lost 0 bases and J lost 6, with 7 bases in between. CDR3 region: CASSLASGDTQYF. For the CDR3, the DNA is TGTGCCAGCAGCTTAGCTAGCGGCGATACGCAGTATTTT.

There are a few counts of this clonotype. The CDR3 here is CASSRTITGVTSYEQYF. DNA of the CDR3: TGCGCCAGCAGCCGCACGATTACTGGCGTAACCTCCTACGAGCAGTACTTC. The V call is TRBV4-3, the J call TRBJ2-7; no reliable D call. The CDR3 is 17 amino acids. The V gene lost 4 bases and the J gene lost 0 bases, with 19 bases spanning the gap. CDR1 and CDR2 from the germline V gene are LGHNA and YSLEER.

CDR3 sequence reads: CASSSVGTTGGYTF. The CDR3, as DNA: TGTGCCAGCAGTTCCGTCGGGACGACCGGGGGCTACACCTTC. The rearrangement joins TRBV12-3 or TRBV12-4 to TRBJ1-2; D may be TRBD1 (5 bases). The CDR3 runs 14 residues. V was clipped by 4 bases and J by 8 bases, with 17 bases between them.

The V and J genes are TRBV7-3 and TRBJ2-1; TRBD2 matches 7 bases. The CDR3 runs to 15 residues. CDR1 and CDR2 from the germline V gene are SGHTA and FQGTGA. The V segment lost 5 bases and the J segment 9 bases; nucleotides outside the gene matches: 13. CDR3 sequence reads: CASSPHWDAGAEQFF. The CDR3 coding sequence is TGTGCCAGCAGCCCTCATTGGGATGCGGGAGCTGAGCAGTTCTTC.

V gene TRBV3-1 combines with J gene TRBJ2-3; TRBD2 matches at 13 bases. In germline, CDR1 is LGHDT, CDR2 YNNKEL (reference sequence). The CDR3 runs 15 residues. The J segment lost 3 bases and the V segment lost 9 bases, leaving 6 bases of the junction unmatched. The CDR3 reads CASGLAGAWTDTQYF. CDR3 sequence (DNA): TGTGCCAGTGGACTAGCGGGGGCATGGACAGATACGCAGTATTTT.

Only a few counts were recorded for this clonotype. The J gene is TRBJ2-1, the V gene TRBV10-3; D might be TRBD2 (5 bases). The germline V gene encodes CDR1 ENHRY and CDR2 SYGVKD. The CDR3 contains 15 residues. V was shortened by 5 bases and J by 2 bases, with 13 bases between the two germline ends. The CDR3 here is CAISSSGDAYNEQFF. The CDR3 DNA reads TGTGCCATCAGTTCAAGCGGAGATGCCTACAATGAGCAGTTCTTC.

V is TRBV9 and J is TRBJ2-1; TRBD1 matches at 8 bases. Losses at the gene ends were 4 bases for V and 10 bases for J; bases not matched to a gene: 4. Per the germline V gene, CDR1 is SGDLS and CDR2 is YYNGEE. The CDR3 has 12 amino acids. The CDR3 is CASSPRDREQFF. CDR3 sequence (DNA): TGTGCCAGCAGCCCCCGGGACAGGGAGCAGTTCTTC.

The V and J genes are TRBV27 and TRBJ1-6; D is perhaps TRBD1 (6 bases). Germline V gene data show CDR1 as MNHEY and CDR2 as SMNVEV (reference sequence). The CDR3 loop spans 15 amino acids. Between the trimmed V and J ends, which lost 3 bases and 5 bases, there was a span of 11 bases. CDR3 bases: TGTGCCAGCAGTTTCCGGGAGGGGGATAATTCACCCCTCCACTTT. Translation gives CASSFREGDNSPLHF.

The table lists this clonotype with a count of one. The V and J genes are TRBV13 and TRBJ2-1, with unresolved D. From germline, CDR1 is PRHDT and CDR2 FYEKMQ (reference sequence). Trimming shortened V by 6 bases and J by 9 bases, and 15 bases separated the two germline ends. The CDR3 has 13 amino acids. The CDR3 DNA reads TGTGCCAGCAGTTTGGGTCGGTACGGTGAGCAGTTCTTC. Residues: CASSLGRYGEQFF.

In this sample, this clonotype turned up many times. The chain uses TRBV7-9 and TRBJ2-7; D gene unclear. Germline V CDR1 and CDR2: SEHNR, FQNEAQ (reference sequence). The ends were cut back, 1 base at V and 2 bases at J, with 9 bases in the middle. The CDR3 is 14 amino acids. The CDR3: CASSLVGPTYEQYF. In nucleotides, the CDR3 is TGTGCCAGCAGCTTAGTAGGACCCACCTACGAGCAGTACTTC. The complete variable domain, with remaining parts taken from reference TRBV7-9 and TRBJ2-7, reads DTGVSQNPRHKITKRGQNVTFRCDPISEHNRLYWYRQTLGQGPEFLTYFQNEAQLEKSRLLSDRFSAERPKGSFSTLEIQRTEQGDSAMYLCASSLVGPTYEQYFGPGTRLTVT.

In its sample, this clonotype was seen a few times. J is TRBJ2-1 and V is TRBV20-1; D gene unclear. The length of the CDR3 is 12 residues. Germline assignment: CDR1 DFQATT and CDR2 SNEGSKA (reference sequence). V gave up 0 bases and J gave up 8 bases, with 8 bases separating them. DNA of the CDR3: TGCAGTGCTAGAGAGGCGTTTTATGAGCAGTTCTTC. As protein: CSAREAFYEQFF.